This is a list of T cell receptor beta chains from one sample in a study of cytomegalovirus exposure and HLA in healthy donors. Profiling relied on immunoSEQ multiplex PCR, and the TCRdb table lists in-frame clones only, not all of them. Among 150,000 to 200,000 clones listed, 65% to 70% were seen once. Input material: PBMCs. The receptors originated from a woman aged 18-30 years in good health and CMV-seropositive. Both conserved end residues are part of each CDR3. D genes are given only for firm matches. Only part of the rows carry a size: once, few, many, or a class if the clone is expanded.

>NA|TRBV30|TRBJ1-6|NA
TGTGCCTGGAGTGGCAGCTCCTATAATTCACCCCTCCACTTT
CAWSGSSYNSPLHF
>NA|TRBV29-1|TRBJ1-2|NA
TGCAGCGTTGACGGGACATTCTATGGCTACACCTTC
CSVDGTFYGYTF
>NA|TRBV21-1|TRBJ1-1|NA
TGTGCCAGCAGCAAAGTAATGCGGGCGGCAGTGGACACTGAAGCTTTCTTT
CASSKVMRAAVDTEAFF
>NA|TRBV28|TRBJ2-7|TRBD1
TGTGCCAGCAGTTTAAGGTTAGGGACAGGGAACTACGAGCAGTACTTC
CASSLRLGTGNYEQYF
>NA|TRBV30|TRBJ1-1|NA
TGTGCCGGCTCCTTACAGTACACTGAAGCTTTCTTT
CAGSLQYTEAFF
>NA|TRBV19|TRBJ2-5|TRBD2
TGTGCCAGTAGTATATACGGGGGGGCTCGGGAGACCCAGTACTTC
CASSIYGGARETQYF
>NA|TRBV13|TRBJ2-2|TRBD1
TGTGCCAGCAGCTTACTTACAGGGGGACGGCGCGGGGAGCTGTTTTTT
CASSLLTGGRRGELFF
>NA|TRBV28|TRBJ2-1|NA
TGTGCCAGCAGTCTCACTGTAGCGGCTACCTACAATGAGCAGTTCTTC
CASSLTVAATYNEQFF
>NA|TRBV6-4|TRBJ2-1|NA
TGTGCCAGCAGTGACTCAGGAGGGGGCACCTACAATGAGCAGTTCTTC
CASSDSGGGTYNEQFF
>few|TRBV4-1|TRBJ1-5|NA
TGCGCCAGCAGCCCCCCCCCTCGACAGGACCCCGACGAAGTATATAGCAATCAGCCCCAGCATTTT
CASSPPPRQDPDEVYSNQPQHF
>NA|TRBV5-1|TRBJ2-3|TRBD2
TGCGCCAGCAGTCTAGCGGGGAGGGGCACAGATACGCAGTATTTT
CASSLAGRGTDTQYF
>NA|TRBV9|TRBJ2-1|TRBD1
TGTGCCAGCAGCGTCGAAAGCAACAGGGGGTTCAATGAGCAGTTCTTC
CASSVESNRGFNEQFF
>NA|TRBV10-3|TRBJ2-3|TRBD2
TGTGCCATCAGTGACGATATTAGCGGGAGAGGTGGTGTTACGCAGTATTTT
CAISDDISGRGGVTQYF
>few|TRBV7-9|TRBJ1-1|TRBD1
TGTGCCAGCAGCAAGGGACAGGGAATCGGGAACACTGAAGCTTTCTTT
CASSKGQGIGNTEAFF
>NA|TRBV10-3|TRBJ1-3|NA
TGTGCCATCAGACTTTCACAGAGCTCTGGAAACACCATATATTTT
CAIRLSQSSGNTIYF
>NA|TRBV5-6|TRBJ2-7|TRBD2
TGTGCCAGCAGCTTGGCCCCCTTAACTAGCGGGAGAACCTACGAGCAGTACTTC
CASSLAPLTSGRTYEQYF
>NA|TRBV7-2|TRBJ1-1|NA
TGTGCCAGCAGCTTAGCTCAGGGGAACACTGAAGCTTTCTTT
CASSLAQGNTEAFF
>NA|TRBV4-3|TRBJ1-6|NA
TGCGCCAGCAGCCAAGATCGCCAGTATAATTCACCCCTCCACTTT
CASSQDRQYNSPLHF
>few|TRBV21-1|TRBJ1-5|NA
TGTGCCAGCAGTAGACAGTACCGTTATCAGCCCCAGCATTTT
CASSRQYRYQPQHF